Below are 2 T cell receptor beta chains sequenced from a single sample in a study of identical twins. TCRdb re-derived calls from the 5' RACE reads in MiXCR, one entry per CDR3 protein. The table includes around 530,000 distinct CDR3 sequences, 13% to 15% detected once. The same specimen was also included in a second study, on yellow fever vaccine responses in identical twins.

Sequences were obtained from CD4+ T cells sorted from blood. The source of these receptors is a young woman in good health.

CDR3 region: CASSFRRLYSYEQYV. CDR3 nucleotides: TGTGCCAGCAGCTTCCGCAGGCTTTACTCCTACGAGCAGTACGTC. The chain has TRBV5-6 and TRBJ2-7; no firm D call. This CDR3 spans 15 amino acids. The germline CDR1 and CDR2 sequences are SGHDT and YYEEEE. V dropped 2 bases and J dropped 0 bases, with 12 bases sitting between them.

This chain links TRBV4-2 with TRBJ2-7; 7 bases fit TRBD1. The CDR3 has 15 amino acids. CDR1 is LGHNA, CDR2 YNFKEQ, per germline. The V segment lost 3 bases and the J segment 4 bases; nucleotides outside the gene matches: 9. CDR3 amino acids: CASSQVPGGRYEQYF. The CDR3 DNA follows: TGTGCCAGCAGCCAGGTGCCAGGGGGACGGTACGAGCAGTACTTC.